Sequencing of this T cell receptor (beta chain) was carried out in a study of blood T cell repertoires in COVID-19. Original analysis: Estimation of nucleated cell counts relied on the amplification of reference gene primers. This table comes from immunoSEQ multiplex PCR, and its TCRdb copy is limited to in-frame clones, with some not included. V and J calls and clone size are as listed in that table; D and trimming were resolved from the DNA. The sample lists some 300,000 clones, 80% to 90% occurring once. Self-reported history from a screening survey and questionnaire set each donor's cohort. Trimming took 4 bases from V and 4 from J; bases not matched to a gene: 5. The CDR3 covers 15 residues. CDR1 is MNHEY, CDR2 SVGAGI, per germline.

The source material was PBMCs or T cells enriched from blood (not recorded which). This sequence originates from a man aged 25 to 45 who had recovered from COVID-19. The chain employs TRBV6-5 and TRBJ2-1, with 9 positions matching TRBD1. The CDR3 spells CASSSRTGAYNEQFF. CDR3 coding DNA: TGTGCCAGCAGTTCCAGGACAGGGGCGTACAATGAGCAGTTCTTC.